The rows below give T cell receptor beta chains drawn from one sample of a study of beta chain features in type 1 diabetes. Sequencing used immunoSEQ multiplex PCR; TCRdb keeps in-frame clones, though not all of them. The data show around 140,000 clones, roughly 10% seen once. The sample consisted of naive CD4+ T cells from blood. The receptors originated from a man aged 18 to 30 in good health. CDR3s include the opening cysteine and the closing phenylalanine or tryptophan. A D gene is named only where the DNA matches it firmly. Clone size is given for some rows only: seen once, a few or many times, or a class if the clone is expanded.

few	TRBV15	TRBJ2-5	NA	CATSRDGGTETQYF	TGTGCCACCAGCAGAGATGGCGGCACAGAGACCCAGTACTTC
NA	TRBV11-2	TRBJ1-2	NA	CASSLGRNYGYTF	TGTGCCAGCAGCTTAGGCAGAAACTATGGCTACACCTTC
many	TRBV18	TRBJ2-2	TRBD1	CASSPGQATGELFF	TGTGCCAGCTCACCGGGACAGGCCACCGGGGAGCTGTTTTTT
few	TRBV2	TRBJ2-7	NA	CASSGHGVVNEQYF	TGTGCCAGCAGTGGTCACGGGGTAGTCAACGAGCAGTACTTC
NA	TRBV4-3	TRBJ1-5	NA	CASSQDRTAKPQHF	TGCGCCAGCAGCCAAGATCGGACAGCTAAGCCCCAGCATTTT
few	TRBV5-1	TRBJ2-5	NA	CASSLLLAQETQYF	TGCGCCAGCAGCTTGTTGCTAGCCCAAGAGACCCAGTACTTC
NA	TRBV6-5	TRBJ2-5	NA	CASSYGHLETQYF	TGTGCCAGCAGTTACGGCCACCTGGAGACCCAGTACTTC
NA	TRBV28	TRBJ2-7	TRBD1	CASRPFGTGHSSYEQYF	TGTGCCAGCAGGCCGTTTGGGACAGGGCATAGCTCCTACGAGCAGTACTTC
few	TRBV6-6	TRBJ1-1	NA	CASSYVDRLNTEAFF	TGTGCCAGCAGTTACGTTGACAGGCTGAACACTGAAGCTTTCTTT
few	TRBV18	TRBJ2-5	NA	CASSPPFSQETQYF	TGTGCCAGCTCACCACCGTTCTCCCAAGAGACCCAGTACTTC
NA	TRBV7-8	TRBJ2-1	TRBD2	CASSPQGSGATDEQFF	TGTGCCAGCAGCCCGCAGGGTAGCGGGGCTACTGATGAGCAGTTCTTC
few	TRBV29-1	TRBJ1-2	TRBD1	CSVADRDGYGYTF	TGCAGCGTAGCGGACAGGGATGGCTATGGCTACACCTTC
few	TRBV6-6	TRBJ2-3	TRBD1	CASTEDRFTDTQYF	TGTGCCAGCACAGAGGACAGGTTCACAGATACGCAGTATTTT
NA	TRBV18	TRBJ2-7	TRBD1	CASSRTGSPYEQYF	TGTGCCAGCTCACGGACAGGGTCTCCCTACGAGCAGTACTTC
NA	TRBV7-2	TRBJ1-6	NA	CASSLTDSPLHF	TGTGCCAGCAGCCTCACGGATTCACCCCTCCACTTT
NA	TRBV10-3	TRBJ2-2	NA	CAIKALSGTGELFF	TGTGCCATCAAGGCCCTTTCGGGCACCGGGGAGCTGTTTTTT
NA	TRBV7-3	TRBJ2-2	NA	CASKYRAATGELFF	TGTGCCAGCAAATACAGGGCGGCCACCGGGGAGCTGTTTTTT
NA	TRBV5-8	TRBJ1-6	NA	CASSLSGSTYNSPLHF	TGTGCCAGCAGCTTGTCGGGGAGTACCTATAATTCACCCCTCCACTTT
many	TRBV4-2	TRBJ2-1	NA	CASSQGEVSYNEQFF	TGTGCCAGCAGCCAAGGCGAGGTCTCCTACAATGAGCAGTTCTTC
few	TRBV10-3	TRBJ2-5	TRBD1	CAIRGDRGNQETQYF	TGTGCCATCAGGGGGGACAGGGGTAACCAAGAGACCCAGTACTTC
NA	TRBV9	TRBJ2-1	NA	CASSSYGTLNNEQFF	TGTGCCAGCAGCTCCTACGGGACACTTAACAATGAGCAGTTCTTC
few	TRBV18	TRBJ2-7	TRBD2	CASSRSRGEPYEQYF	TGTGCCAGCTCACGGTCGCGGGGGGAGCCCTACGAGCAGTACTTC
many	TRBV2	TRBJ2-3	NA	CASGTLQDTQYF	TGTGCCAGCGGGACTCTCCAGGATACGCAGTATTTT
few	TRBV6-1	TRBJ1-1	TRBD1	CASGHRGGNTEAFF	TGTGCCAGCGGTCACAGGGGTGGGAACACTGAAGCTTTCTTT
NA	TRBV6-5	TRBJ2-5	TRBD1	CASSRTGQETQYF	TGTGCCAGCAGCAGGACAGGTCAAGAGACCCAGTACTTC
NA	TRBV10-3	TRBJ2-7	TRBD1	CAISGGQPTYEQYF	TGTGCCATCAGTGGGGGACAGCCGACCTACGAGCAGTACTTC
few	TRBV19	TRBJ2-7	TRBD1	CASRRQGIGYEQYF	TGTGCCAGTAGAAGACAGGGGATCGGGTACGAGCAGTACTTC
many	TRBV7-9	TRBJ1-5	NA	CASSPDGELPQHF	TGTGCCAGCAGCCCCGACGGGGAGTTGCCCCAGCATTTT
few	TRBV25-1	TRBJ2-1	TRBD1	CASQDRGINNEQFF	TGTGCCAGCCAAGACAGGGGGATCAACAATGAGCAGTTCTTC
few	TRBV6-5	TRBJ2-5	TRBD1	CASSSTDRGGAETQYF	TGTGCCAGCAGTTCTACGGACAGGGGGGGAGCGGAGACCCAGTACTTC
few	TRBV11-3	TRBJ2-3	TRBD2	CASSSGLGRGTDTQYF	TGTGCCAGCAGCTCGGGACTAGGAAGGGGCACAGATACGCAGTATTTT
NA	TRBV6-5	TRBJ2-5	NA	CASSYGADSGETQYF	TGTGCCAGCAGTTACGGCGCGGACAGTGGGGAGACCCAGTACTTC
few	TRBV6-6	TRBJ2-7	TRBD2	CASRVLAGATGQYF	TGTGCCAGCAGGGTGCTAGCGGGGGCTACGGGGCAGTACTTC
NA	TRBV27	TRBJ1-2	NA	CASSLDRGTGINYGYTF	TGTGCCAGCAGTTTAGATCGGGGTACGGGGATTAACTATGGCTACACCTTC
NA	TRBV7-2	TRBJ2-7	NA	CASSPRGGPGYEQYF	TGTGCCAGCAGCCCGAGAGGAGGGCCGGGTTACGAGCAGTACTTC
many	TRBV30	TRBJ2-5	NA	CAWTQGQETQYF	TGTGCCTGGACGCAGGGACAAGAGACCCAGTACTTC
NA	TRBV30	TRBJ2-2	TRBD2	CAWRNPPAGWNTGELFF	TGTGCCTGGAGGAACCCCCCAGCGGGGTGGAACACCGGGGAGCTGTTTTTT
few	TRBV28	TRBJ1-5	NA	CASRPGTLGNQPQHF	TGTGCCAGCAGACCCGGGACTTTAGGCAATCAGCCCCAGCATTTT
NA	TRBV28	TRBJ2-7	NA	CASSPTTGDEQYF	TGTGCCAGCAGTCCCACGACAGGTGACGAGCAGTACTTC
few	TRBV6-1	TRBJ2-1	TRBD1	CASSEKRAGGSYNEQFF	TGTGCCAGCAGTGAAAAGAGGGCAGGGGGCTCCTACAATGAGCAGTTCTTC
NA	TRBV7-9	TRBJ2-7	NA	CASSPTAGSYEQYF	TGTGCCAGCAGCCCCACGGCGGGGTCGTACGAGCAGTACTTC
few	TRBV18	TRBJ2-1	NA	CASSTRGQGYNEQFF	TGTGCCAGCTCCACCCGGGGCCAGGGGTACAATGAGCAGTTCTTC
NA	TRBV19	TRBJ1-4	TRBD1	CASTGTGPEKLFF	TGTGCCAGTACCGGGACAGGCCCTGAAAAACTGTTTTTT
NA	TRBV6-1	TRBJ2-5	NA	CASTDVQQYF	TGTGCCAGCACTGATGTCCAACAGTACTTC
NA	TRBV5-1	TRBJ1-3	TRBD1	CASTQTGGSGNTIYF	TGCGCCAGCACCCAAACAGGGGGATCGGGAAACACCATATATTTT
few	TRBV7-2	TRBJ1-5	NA	CASSLAGARQPQHF	TGTGCCAGCAGCTTAGCTGGGGCCAGACAGCCCCAGCATTTT
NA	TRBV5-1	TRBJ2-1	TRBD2	CASSLILAGGPSSYNEQFF	TGCGCCAGCAGCTTGATACTAGCGGGGGGGCCGAGCTCCTACAATGAGCAGTTCTTC
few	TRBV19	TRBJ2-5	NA	CASSIERGKTQYF	TGTGCCAGTAGTATCGAGAGGGGGAAGACCCAGTACTTC
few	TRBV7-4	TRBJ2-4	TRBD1	CASSLGTGWAKNIQYF	TGTGCCAGCAGCCTCGGGACAGGGTGGGCCAAAAACATTCAGTACTTC
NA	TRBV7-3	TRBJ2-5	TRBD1	CASSSGDRGQETQYF	TGTGCCAGCAGCTCAGGGGACAGGGGCCAAGAGACCCAGTACTTC
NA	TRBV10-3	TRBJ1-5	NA	CAISETGQPQHF	TGTGCCATCAGTGAGACTGGTCAGCCCCAGCATTTT
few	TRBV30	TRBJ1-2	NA	CAWDGLSWSREGYTF	TGTGCCTGGGACGGGCTTTCGTGGAGCAGGGAAGGCTACACCTTC
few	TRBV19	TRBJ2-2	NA	CASSTGTIRGTGELFF	TGTGCCAGTAGTACAGGGACAATTCGAGGCACCGGGGAGCTGTTTTTT
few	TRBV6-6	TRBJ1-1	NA	CASSWTVVEAFF	TGTGCCAGCAGTTGGACAGTAGTTGAAGCTTTCTTT
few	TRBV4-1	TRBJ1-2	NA	CASSQDIRTADYGYTF	TGCGCCAGCAGCCAAGATATCCGGACAGCTGATTATGGCTACACCTTC